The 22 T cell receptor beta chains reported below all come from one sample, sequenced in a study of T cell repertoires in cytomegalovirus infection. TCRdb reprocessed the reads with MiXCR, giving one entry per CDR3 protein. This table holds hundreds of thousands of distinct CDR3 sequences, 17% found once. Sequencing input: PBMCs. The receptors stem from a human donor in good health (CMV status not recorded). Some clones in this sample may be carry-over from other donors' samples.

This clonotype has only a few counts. The CDR3 coding sequence is TGTGCCAGCAGCTCTAACAGGGCGAGCACCGGGGAGCTGTTTTTT. As protein: CASSSNRASTGELFF. V and J are TRBV5-4 and TRBJ2-2; tentative D call: TRBD1 (6 bases). CDR3 length: 15 amino acids. V lost 3 bases to trimming and J lost 4 bases, with 13 bases between them. The V gene's germline CDR1 is SGHNT and CDR2 YYREEE (reference sequence).

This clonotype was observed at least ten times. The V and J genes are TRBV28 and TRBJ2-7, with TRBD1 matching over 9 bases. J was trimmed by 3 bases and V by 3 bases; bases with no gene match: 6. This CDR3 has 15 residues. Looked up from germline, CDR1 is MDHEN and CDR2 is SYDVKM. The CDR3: CASSFGDRVVYEQYF. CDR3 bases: TGTGCCAGCAGTTTTGGGGACAGGGTAGTCTACGAGCAGTACTTC.

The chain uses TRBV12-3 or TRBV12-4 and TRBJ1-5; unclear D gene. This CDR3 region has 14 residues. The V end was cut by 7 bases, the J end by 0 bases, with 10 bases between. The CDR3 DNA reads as TGTGCCAGCACCTCATTGGATAGCAATCAGCCCCAGCATTTT. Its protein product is CASTSLDSNQPQHF.

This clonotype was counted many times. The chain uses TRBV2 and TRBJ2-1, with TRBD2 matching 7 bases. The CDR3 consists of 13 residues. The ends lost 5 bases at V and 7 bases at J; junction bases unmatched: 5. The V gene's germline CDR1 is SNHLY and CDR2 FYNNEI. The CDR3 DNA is TGTGCCAGCAGTAACTTGGGAGGGAATGAGCAGTTCTTC. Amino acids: CASSNLGGNEQFF.

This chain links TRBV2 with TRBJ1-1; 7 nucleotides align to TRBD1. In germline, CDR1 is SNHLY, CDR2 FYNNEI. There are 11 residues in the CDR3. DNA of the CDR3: TGTGTAACGACAGGGCCCAATGAAGCTTTCTTT. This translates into CVTTGPNEAFF.

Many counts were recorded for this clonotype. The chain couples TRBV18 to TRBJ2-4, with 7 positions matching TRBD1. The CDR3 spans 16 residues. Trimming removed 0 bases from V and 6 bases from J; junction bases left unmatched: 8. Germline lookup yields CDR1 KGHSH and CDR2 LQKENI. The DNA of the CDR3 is TGTGCCAGCTCACCACCGATCCGACAGGGAGTAAACATTCAGTACTTC. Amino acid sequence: CASSPPIRQGVNIQYF.

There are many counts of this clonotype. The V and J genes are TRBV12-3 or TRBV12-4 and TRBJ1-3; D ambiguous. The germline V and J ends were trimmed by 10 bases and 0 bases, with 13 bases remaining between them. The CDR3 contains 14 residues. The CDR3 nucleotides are TGTGCCAACCCCTCTGGGAGCTCTGGAAACACCATATATTTT. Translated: CANPSGSSGNTIYF.

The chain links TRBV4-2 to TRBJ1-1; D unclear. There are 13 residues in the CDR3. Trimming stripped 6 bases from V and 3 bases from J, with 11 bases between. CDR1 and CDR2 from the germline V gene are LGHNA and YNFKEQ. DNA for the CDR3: TGTGCCAGCAGTGACGGAGGTGACACTGAAGCTTTCTTT. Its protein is CASSDGGDTEAFF.

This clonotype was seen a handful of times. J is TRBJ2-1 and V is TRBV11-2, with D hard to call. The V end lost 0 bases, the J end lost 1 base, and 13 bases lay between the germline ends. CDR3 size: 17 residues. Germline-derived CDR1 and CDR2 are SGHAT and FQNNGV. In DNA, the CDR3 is TGTGCCAGCAGCTTAGATATTTTTGACTCATCCTACAATGAGCAGTTCTTC. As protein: CASSLDIFDSSYNEQFF.

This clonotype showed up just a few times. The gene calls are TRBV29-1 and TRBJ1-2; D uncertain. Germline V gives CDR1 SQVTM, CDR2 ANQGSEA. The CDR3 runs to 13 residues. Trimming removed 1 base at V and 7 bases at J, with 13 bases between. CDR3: CSVEGRRWSGYTF. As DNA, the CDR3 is TGCAGCGTTGAAGGGCGCCGCTGGAGTGGCTACACCTTC.

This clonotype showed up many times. The chain's CDR3 is CSAVAGGASNEQFF. The DNA for the CDR3 is TGCAGTGCCGTGGCCGGGGGGGCGAGCAATGAGCAGTTCTTC. This sequence joins TRBV20-1 and TRBJ2-1; 8 nucleotides agree with TRBD2. The V and J ends lost 6 bases and 6 bases, in that order; junction bases with no gene match: 10. Germline-derived CDR1 and CDR2 are DFQATT and SNEGSKA (reference sequence). The CDR3 spans 14 residues.

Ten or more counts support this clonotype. CDR3 loop: CASSSAYEQYF. CDR3 coding DNA: TGTGCCAGCAGCTCCGCCTACGAGCAGTACTTC. This sequence joins TRBV7-2 and TRBJ2-7, with D uncertain. Germline V CDR1 and CDR2: SGHTA, FQGNSA. With 4 bases removed from V and 2 bases from J, the gap between germline ends came to 3 bases. This CDR3 is built from 11 residues. Variable domain in full (rest from reference TRBV7-2 and TRBJ2-7): GAGVSQSPSNKVTEKGKDVELRCDPISGHTALYWYRQSLGQGLEFLIYFQGNSAPDKSGLPSDRFSAERTGGSVSTLTIQRTQQEDSAVYLCASSSAYEQYFGPGTRLTVT.

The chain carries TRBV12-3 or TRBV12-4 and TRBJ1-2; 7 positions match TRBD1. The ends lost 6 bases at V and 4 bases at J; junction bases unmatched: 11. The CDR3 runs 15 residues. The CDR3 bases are TGTGCCAGCAGCCCCCTCGGCAGGGGGGCCTATGGCTACACCTTC. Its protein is CASSPLGRGAYGYTF.

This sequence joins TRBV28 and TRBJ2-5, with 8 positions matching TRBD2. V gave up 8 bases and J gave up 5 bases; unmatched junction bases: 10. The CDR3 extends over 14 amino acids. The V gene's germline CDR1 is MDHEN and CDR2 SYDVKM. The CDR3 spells CASSTNGGAETQYF. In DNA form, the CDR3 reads TGTGCCAGCTCGACAAACGGGGGGGCGGAGACCCAGTACTTC.

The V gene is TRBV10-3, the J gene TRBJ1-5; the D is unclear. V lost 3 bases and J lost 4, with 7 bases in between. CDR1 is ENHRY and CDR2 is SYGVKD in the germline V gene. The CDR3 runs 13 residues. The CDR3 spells CAISEGENQPQHF. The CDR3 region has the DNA TGTGCCATCAGTGAAGGAGAGAATCAGCCCCAGCATTTT.

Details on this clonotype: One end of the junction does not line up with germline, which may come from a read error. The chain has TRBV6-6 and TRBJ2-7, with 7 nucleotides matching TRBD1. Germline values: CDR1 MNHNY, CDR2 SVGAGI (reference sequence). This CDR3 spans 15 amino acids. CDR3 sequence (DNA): TGTGCCAACAGTTACTCTAGGGACAGATACTACGAGCAGTACTTC. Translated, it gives CANSYSRDRYYEQYF.

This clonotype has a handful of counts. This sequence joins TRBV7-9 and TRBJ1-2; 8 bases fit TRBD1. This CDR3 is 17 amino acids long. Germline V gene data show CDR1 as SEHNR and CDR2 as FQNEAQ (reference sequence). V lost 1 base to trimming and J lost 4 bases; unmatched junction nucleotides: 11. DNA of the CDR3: TGTGCCAGCAGCTTAGGAGAATCAGGGGGCGGTGGCTATGGCTACACCTTC. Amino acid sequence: CASSLGESGGGGYGYTF.

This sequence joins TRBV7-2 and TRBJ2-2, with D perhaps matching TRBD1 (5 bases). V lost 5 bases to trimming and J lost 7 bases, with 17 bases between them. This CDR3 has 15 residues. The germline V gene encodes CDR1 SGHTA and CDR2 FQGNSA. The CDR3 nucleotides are TGTGCCAGCAGCCTTGTGGGGATTCAGGGCGGGGAGCTGTTTTTT. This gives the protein CASSLVGIQGGELFF. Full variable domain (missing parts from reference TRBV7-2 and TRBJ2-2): GAGVSQSPSNKVTEKGKDVELRCDPISGHTALYWYRQSLGQGLEFLIYFQGNSAPDKSGLPSDRFSAERTGGSVSTLTIQRTQQEDSAVYLCASSLVGIQGGELFFGEGSRLTVL.

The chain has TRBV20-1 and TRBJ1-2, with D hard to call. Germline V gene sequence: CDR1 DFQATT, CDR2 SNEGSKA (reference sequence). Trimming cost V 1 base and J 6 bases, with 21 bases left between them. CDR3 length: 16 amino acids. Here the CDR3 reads CSARVATERSIHGYTF. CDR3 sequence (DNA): TGCAGTGCTAGAGTAGCCACGGAACGGTCTATTCATGGCTACACCTTC.

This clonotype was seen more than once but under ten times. The DNA of the CDR3 is TGTGCCAGCAGGATAGGCGGGACAGGGAGACAAGAGACCCAGTACTTC. Its protein is CASRIGGTGRQETQYF. The V and J genes are TRBV28 and TRBJ2-5; TRBD1 aligns across 9 bases. In germline, CDR1 is MDHEN, CDR2 SYDVKM. The CDR3 contains 16 residues. The junction had 10 bases not matched to a gene; V was cut back by 6 bases and J by 2 bases.

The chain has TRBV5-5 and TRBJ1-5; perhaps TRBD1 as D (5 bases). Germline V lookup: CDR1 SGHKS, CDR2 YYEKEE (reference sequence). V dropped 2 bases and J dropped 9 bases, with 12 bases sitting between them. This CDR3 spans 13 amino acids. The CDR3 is CASSFAGSRPQHF. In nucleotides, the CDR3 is TGTGCCAGCAGCTTCGCAGGGTCTAGGCCCCAGCATTTT.

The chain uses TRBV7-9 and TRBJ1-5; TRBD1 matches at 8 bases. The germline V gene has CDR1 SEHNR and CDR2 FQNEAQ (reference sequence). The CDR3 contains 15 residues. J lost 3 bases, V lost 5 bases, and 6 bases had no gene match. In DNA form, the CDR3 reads TGTGCCAGCAGCCGACAGGGGTCTCTCAATCAGCCCCAGCATTTT. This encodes CASSRQGSLNQPQHF.